What follows describes a single T cell receptor (beta chain). No antigen is known for it. All the patients suffered relapse after autologous stem cell transplantation, and brentuximab vedotin exposure differed. This record belongs to a study of PD-1 blockade in classical Hodgkin lymphoma. Repertoires were generated with immunoSEQ multiplex PCR, while TCRdb's copy carries only in-frame clones and drops some. The table shows around 65,000 clones, with over 75% occurring only once. Study-level points and caveats: The study found that TCR diversity rose significantly by C4D1 in CD4+ but not CD8+ cells. Whoever responded completely had baseline diversity much like that seen in newly diagnosed patients. Those patients who began receiving nivolumab less than 1 year after ASCT had lower diversity, and they were excluded.

CDR3 length: 17 amino acids. Trimming pared 0 bases from V and 0 bases from J, leaving 15 bases between. Germline lookup yields CDR1 MGHRA and CDR2 YSYEKL. The receptor comes from a human donor with classical Hodgkin lymphoma. The gene calls are TRBV4-1 and TRBJ2-7, with a tentative D call TRBD1 (6 bases). The starting material was peripheral blood mononuclear cells (PBMCs), obtained at baseline. The CDR3 loop reads CASSQDLNRAFSYEQYF. The CDR3, as DNA: TGCGCCAGCAGCCAAGATTTGAACAGGGCCTTCTCCTACGAGCAGTACTTC.